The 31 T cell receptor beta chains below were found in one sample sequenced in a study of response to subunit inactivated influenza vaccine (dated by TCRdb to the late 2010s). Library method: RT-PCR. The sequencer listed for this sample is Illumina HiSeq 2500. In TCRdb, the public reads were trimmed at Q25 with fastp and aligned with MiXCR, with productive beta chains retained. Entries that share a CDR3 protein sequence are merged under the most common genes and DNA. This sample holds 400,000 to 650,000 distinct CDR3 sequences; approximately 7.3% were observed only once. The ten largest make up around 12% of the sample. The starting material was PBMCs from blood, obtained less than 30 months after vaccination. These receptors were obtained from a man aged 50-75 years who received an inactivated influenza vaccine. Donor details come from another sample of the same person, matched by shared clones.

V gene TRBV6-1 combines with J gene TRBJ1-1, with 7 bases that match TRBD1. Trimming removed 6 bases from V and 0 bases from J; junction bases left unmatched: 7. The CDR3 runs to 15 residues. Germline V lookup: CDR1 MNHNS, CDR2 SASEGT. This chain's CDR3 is CASRNRRGLNTEAFF. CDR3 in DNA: TGTGCCAGCAGGAATCGAAGGGGGCTGAACACTGAAGCTTTCTTT.

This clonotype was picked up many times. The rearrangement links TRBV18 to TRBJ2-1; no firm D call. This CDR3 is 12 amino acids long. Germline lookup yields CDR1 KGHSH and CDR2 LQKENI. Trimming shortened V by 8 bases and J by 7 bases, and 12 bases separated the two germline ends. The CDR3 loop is CASSPAGNEQFF. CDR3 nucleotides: TGTGCCAGCAGTCCGGCTGGGAATGAGCAGTTCTTC. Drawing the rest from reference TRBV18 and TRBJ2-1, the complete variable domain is NAGVMQNPRHLVRRRGQEARLRCSPMKGHSHVYWYRQLPEEGLKFMVYLQKENIIDESGMPKERFSAEFPKEGPSILRIQQVVRGDSAAYFCASSPAGNEQFFGPGTRLTVL.

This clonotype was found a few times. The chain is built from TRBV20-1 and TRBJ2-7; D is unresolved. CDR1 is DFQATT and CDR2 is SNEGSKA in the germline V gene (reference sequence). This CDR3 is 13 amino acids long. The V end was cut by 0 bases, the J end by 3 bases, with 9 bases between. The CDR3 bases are TGCAGTGCTAGAGATAGTTTGGGCTACGAGCAGTACTTC. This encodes CSARDSLGYEQYF.

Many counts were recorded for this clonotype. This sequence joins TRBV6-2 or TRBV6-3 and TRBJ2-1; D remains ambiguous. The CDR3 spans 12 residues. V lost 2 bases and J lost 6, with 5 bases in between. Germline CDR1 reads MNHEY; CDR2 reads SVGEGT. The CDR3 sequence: CASSYVGNEQFF. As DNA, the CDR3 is TGTGCCAGCAGTTACGTGGGCAATGAGCAGTTCTTC.

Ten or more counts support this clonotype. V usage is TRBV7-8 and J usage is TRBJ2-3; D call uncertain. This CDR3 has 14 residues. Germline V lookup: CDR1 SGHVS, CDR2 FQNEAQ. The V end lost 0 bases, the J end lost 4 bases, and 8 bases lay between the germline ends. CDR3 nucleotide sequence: TGTGCCAGCAGCTTAGCGCGTCAGGCAGATACGCAGTATTTT. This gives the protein CASSLARQADTQYF.

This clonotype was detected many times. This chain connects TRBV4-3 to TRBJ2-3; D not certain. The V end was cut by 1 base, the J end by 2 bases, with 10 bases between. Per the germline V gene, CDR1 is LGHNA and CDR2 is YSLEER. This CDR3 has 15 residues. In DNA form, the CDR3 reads TGCGCCAGCAGCCAAGTATTGCGACTCACAGATACGCAGTATTTT. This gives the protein CASSQVLRLTDTQYF.

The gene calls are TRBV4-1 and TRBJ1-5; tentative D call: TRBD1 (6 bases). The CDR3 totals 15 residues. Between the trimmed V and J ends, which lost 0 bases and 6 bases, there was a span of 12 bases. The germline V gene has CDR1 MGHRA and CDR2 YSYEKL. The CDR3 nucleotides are TGCGCCAGCAGCCAAGATGCAGGGGTGTCTCAGCCCCAGCATTTT. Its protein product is CASSQDAGVSQPQHF.

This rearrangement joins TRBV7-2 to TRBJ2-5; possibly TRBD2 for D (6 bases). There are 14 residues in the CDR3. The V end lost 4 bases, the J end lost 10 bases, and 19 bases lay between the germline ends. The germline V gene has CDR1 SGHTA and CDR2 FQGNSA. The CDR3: CASSSRSKNGGQYF. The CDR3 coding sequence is TGTGCCAGCAGCTCTAGATCCAAGAACGGGGGCCAGTACTTC.

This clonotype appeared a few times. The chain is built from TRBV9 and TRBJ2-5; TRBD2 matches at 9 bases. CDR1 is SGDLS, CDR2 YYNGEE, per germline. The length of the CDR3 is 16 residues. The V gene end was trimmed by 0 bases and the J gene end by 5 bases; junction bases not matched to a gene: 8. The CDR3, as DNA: TGTGCCAGCAGCGTAGGTAATAGCGGGAGTTTGGAGACCCAGTACTTC. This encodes CASSVGNSGSLETQYF.

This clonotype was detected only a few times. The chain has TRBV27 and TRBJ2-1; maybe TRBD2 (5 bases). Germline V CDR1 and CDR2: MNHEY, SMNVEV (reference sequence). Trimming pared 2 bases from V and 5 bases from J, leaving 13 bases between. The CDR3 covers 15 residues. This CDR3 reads CASSLSDDGDNEQFF. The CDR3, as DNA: TGTGCCAGCAGTTTAAGTGACGACGGGGACAATGAGCAGTTCTTC.

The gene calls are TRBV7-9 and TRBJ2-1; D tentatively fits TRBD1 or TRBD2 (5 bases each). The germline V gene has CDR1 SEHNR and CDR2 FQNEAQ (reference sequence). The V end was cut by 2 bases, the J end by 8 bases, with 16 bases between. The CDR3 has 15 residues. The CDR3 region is CASSLRGSSPHEQFF. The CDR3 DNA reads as TGTGCCAGCAGCTTACGGGGCAGTTCCCCACATGAGCAGTTCTTC.

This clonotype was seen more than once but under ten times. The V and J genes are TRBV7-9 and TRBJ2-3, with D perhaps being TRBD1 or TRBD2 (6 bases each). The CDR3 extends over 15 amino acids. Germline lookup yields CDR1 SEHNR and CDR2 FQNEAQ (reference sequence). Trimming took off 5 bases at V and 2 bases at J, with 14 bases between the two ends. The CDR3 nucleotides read TGTGCCAGCAGCCAAGCTGGGGGGCTCACAGATACGCAGTATTTT. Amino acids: CASSQAGGLTDTQYF.

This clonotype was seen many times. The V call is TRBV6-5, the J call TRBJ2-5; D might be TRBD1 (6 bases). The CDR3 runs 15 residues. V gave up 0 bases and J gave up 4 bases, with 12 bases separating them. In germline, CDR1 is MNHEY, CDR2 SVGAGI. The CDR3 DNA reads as TGTGCCAGCAGTTACTCTTGGGGGCAGGGAGAGACCCAGTACTTC. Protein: CASSYSWGQGETQYF.

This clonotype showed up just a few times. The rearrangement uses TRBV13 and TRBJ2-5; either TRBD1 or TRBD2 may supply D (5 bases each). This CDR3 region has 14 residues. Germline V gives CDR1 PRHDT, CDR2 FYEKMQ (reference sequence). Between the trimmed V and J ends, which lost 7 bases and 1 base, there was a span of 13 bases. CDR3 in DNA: TGTGCCAGCAACCCTCGGGGCAGCCAAGAGACCCAGTACTTC. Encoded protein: CASNPRGSQETQYF.

CDR3 nucleotides: TGCAGCGTTTCGAGGGGCCCCTACGAGCAGTACTTC. It codes for CSVSRGPYEQYF. The gene calls are TRBV29-1 and TRBJ2-7; D is tentatively TRBD1 or TRBD2 (5 bases each). The CDR3 loop spans 12 amino acids. V was pared by 5 bases and J by 2 bases, with 10 bases between. CDR1 and CDR2 (germline): SQVTM, ANQGSEA.

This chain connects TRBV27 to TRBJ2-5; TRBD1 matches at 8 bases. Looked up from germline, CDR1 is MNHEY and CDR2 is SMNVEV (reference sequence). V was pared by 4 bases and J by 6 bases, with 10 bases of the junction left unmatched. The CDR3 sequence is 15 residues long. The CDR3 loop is CASSSGSGGLQTQYF. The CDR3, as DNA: TGTGCCAGCAGTTCTGGGTCAGGGGGCTTGCAGACCCAGTACTTC.

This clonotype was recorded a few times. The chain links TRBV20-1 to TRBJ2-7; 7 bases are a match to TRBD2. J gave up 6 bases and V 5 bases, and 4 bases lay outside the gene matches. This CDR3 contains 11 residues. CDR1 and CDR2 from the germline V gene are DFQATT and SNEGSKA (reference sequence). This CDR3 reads CSAGLAAEQYF. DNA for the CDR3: TGCAGTGCTGGCCTAGCGGCCGAGCAGTACTTC.

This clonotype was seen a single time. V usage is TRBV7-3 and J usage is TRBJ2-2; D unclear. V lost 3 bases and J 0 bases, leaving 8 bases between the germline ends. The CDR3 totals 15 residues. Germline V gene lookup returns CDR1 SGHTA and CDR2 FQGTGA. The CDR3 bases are TGTGCCAGCAGCTTGGGCAGGACGAACACCGGGGAGCTGTTTTTT. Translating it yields CASSLGRTNTGELFF.

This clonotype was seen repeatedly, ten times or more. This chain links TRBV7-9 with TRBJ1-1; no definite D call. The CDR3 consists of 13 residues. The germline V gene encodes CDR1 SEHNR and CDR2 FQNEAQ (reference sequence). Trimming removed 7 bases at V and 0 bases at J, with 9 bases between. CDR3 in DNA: TGTGCCAGCACCGGAGGGATGAACACTGAAGCTTTCTTT. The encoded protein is CASTGGMNTEAFF.

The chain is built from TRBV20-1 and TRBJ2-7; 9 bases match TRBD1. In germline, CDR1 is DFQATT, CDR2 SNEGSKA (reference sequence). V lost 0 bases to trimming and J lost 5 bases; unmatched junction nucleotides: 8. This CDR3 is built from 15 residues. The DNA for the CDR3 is TGCAGTGCTAGAGATTCGGTGTGGGACAGGGACGAGCAGTACTTC. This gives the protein CSARDSVWDRDEQYF.

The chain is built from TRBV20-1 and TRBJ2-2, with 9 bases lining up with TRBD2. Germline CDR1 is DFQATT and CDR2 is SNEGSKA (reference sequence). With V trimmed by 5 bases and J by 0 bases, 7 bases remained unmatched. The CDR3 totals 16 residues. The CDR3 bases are TGCAGTGCTCAATTAGCGGGAGTCGCGAACACCGGGGAGCTGTTTTTT. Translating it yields CSAQLAGVANTGELFF.

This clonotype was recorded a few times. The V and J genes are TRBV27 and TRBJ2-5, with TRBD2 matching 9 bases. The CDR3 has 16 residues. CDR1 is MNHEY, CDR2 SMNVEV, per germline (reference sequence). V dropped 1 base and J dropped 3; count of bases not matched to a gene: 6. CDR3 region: CASSLYYLAGKETQYF. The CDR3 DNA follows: TGTGCCAGCAGTTTATACTATCTAGCGGGGAAAGAGACCCAGTACTTC.

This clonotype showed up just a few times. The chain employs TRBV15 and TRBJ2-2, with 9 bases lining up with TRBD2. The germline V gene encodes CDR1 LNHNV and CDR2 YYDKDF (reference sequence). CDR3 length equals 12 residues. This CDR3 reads CDRTSVTGELFF. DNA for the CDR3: TGTGACCGGACTAGCGTTACCGGGGAGCTGTTTTTT.

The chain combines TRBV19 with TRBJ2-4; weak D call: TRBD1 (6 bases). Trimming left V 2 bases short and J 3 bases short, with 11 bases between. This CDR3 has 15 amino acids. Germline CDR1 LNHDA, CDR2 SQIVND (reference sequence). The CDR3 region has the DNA TGTGCCAGTAGTATACCCCAGGGGAGCAAAAACATTCAGTACTTC. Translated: CASSIPQGSKNIQYF. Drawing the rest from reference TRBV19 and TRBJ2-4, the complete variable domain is DGGITQSPKYLFRKEGQNVTLSCEQNLNHDAMYWYRQDPGQGLRLIYYSQIVNDFQKGDIAEGYSVSREKKESFPLTVTSAQKNPTAFYLCASSIPQGSKNIQYFGAGTRLSVL.

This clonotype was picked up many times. In nucleotides, the CDR3 is TGCGCCAGCACGAGGTCGGGCACTGAAGCTTTCTTT. Encoded protein: CASTRSGTEAFF. The chain couples TRBV5-1 to TRBJ1-1; D gene uncertain. The germline V gene has CDR1 SGHRS and CDR2 YFSETQ. V was cut by 6 bases and J by 4 bases, with 10 bases left in between. There are 12 residues in the CDR3.

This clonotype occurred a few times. Here the CDR3 reads CASSRTSGYEGTQYF. CDR3 nucleotide sequence: TGTGCCAGCAGCCGGACTAGCGGGTATGAGGGTACGCAGTATTTT. V and J are TRBV4-2 and TRBJ2-3; TRBD2 matches 11 bases. With V trimmed by 4 bases and J by 8 bases, 8 bases remained unmatched. The CDR3 loop spans 15 amino acids. CDR1 is LGHNA and CDR2 is YNFKEQ in the germline V gene.

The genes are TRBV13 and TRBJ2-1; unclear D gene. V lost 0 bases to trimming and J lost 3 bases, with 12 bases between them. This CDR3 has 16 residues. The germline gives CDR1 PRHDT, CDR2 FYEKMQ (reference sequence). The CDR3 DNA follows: TGTGCCAGCAGCTTAGGCCCAACAGCGAGCTACAATGAGCAGTTCTTC. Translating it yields CASSLGPTASYNEQFF.

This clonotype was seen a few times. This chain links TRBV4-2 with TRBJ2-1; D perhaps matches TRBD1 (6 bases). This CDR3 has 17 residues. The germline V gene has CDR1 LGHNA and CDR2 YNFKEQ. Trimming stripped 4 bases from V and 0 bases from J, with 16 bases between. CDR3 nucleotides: TGTGCCAGCAGCCGGCAGGACAGCCCGAGCTCCTACAATGAGCAGTTCTTC. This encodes CASSRQDSPSSYNEQFF.

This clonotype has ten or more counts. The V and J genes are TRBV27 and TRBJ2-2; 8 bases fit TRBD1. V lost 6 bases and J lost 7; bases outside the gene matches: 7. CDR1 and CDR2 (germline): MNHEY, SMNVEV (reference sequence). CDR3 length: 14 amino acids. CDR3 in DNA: TGTGCCAGCAGGGCGACAGGGGCGGTCGGGGAGCTGTTTTTT. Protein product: CASRATGAVGELFF.

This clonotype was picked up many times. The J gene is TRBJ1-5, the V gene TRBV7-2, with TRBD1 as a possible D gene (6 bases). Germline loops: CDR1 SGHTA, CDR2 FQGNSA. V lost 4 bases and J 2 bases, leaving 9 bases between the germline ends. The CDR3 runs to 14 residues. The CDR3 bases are TGTGCCAGCAGCTCTCGGACAGGCAATCAGCCCCAGCATTTT. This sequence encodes CASSSRTGNQPQHF.

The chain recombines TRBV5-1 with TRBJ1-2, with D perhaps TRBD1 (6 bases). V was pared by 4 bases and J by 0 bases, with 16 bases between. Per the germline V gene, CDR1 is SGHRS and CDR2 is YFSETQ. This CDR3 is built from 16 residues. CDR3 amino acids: CASSQRPQGSNYGYTF. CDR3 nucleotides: TGCGCCAGCAGCCAACGCCCCCAGGGGTCTAACTATGGCTACACCTTC. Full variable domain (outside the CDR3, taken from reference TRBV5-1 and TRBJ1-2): KAGVTQTPRYLIKTRGQQVTLSCSPISGHRSVSWYQQTPGQGLQFLFEYFSETQRNKGNFPGRFSGRQFSNSRSEMNVSTLELGDSALYLCASSQRPQGSNYGYTFGSGTRLTVV.